A single TCR beta chain is shown here with its context. Its specificity is unknown. This sample is drawn from a study of cytomegalovirus exposure and HLA in healthy donors. Study results and caveats: Presence/absence analyses assumed roughly uniform sequencing depth across donors, which may not hold.

A multiplex PCR was run with 60 Vbeta primers and 13 Jbeta primers. Profiling relied on immunoSEQ multiplex PCR, and the TCRdb table lists in-frame clones only, not all of them. The table lists 110,000 or so clones, roughly 82% of them singletons. V lost 4 bases and J lost 8; bases outside the gene matches: 11. This CDR3 has 16 amino acids. Germline loops: CDR1 MNHEY, CDR2 SMNVEV (reference sequence). The TCR sequence derives from a woman aged 18-29 years in good health and CMV-seronegative. The chain uses TRBV27 and TRBJ1-4, with TRBD1 matching 9 bases. Sequences were obtained from PBMCs. DNA of the CDR3: TGTGCCAGCAGTTCAGGGGACAGGGTGGTTCGAGAAAAACTGTTTTTT. Protein sequence: CASSSGDRVVREKLFF.